One sample yielded the 10 T cell receptor beta chains listed below, sequenced in a study of T cells in localized non-small cell lung cancer. TCRdb keeps only in-frame clones here, not all; method: immunoSEQ multiplex PCR. The sample records 1,300 or so clones, nearly 30% being singletons. The sample in question was lung tumor tissue, obtained before any cancer treatment. The receptor set was obtained from a male donor older than 55 with stage I squamous cell lung carcinoma.

This clone is large. The rearrangement joins TRBV4-1 to TRBJ1-1; TRBD1 is a possible D gene (6 bases). V was cut by 7 bases and J by 4 bases, with 13 bases left in between. From germline, CDR1 is MGHRA and CDR2 YSYEKL. This CDR3 is built from 13 residues. CDR3 coding DNA: TGCGCCAGCACCTCTGAGGGGGGCACTGAAGCTTTCTTT. This gives the protein CASTSEGGTEAFF.

This clone came up a few times. V usage is TRBV28 and J usage is TRBJ2-7; D perhaps matches TRBD2 (6 bases). Germline CDR1 is MDHEN and CDR2 is SYDVKM. The CDR3 loop spans 16 amino acids. V was shortened by 3 bases and J by 3 bases, with 18 bases between the two germline ends. The CDR3 here is CASSFLGAAGLYEQYF. For the CDR3, the DNA is TGTGCCAGCAGTTTTCTCGGCGCGGCGGGGCTCTACGAGCAGTACTTC.

The CDR3 DNA reads as TGCAGCGCCGCGGACAGCCTAATTCGTCGTGGCGGGGGCAATGAGCAGTTCTTC. Amino acid sequence: CSAADSLIRRGGGNEQFF. The chain carries TRBV29-1 and TRBJ2-1; D possibly corresponds to TRBD2 (7 bases). Between the trimmed V and J ends, which lost 7 bases and 6 bases, there was a span of 31 bases. The CDR3 contains 18 residues. Germline V gene sequence: CDR1 SQVTM, CDR2 ANQGSEA.

This clone is categorized as large. The V call is TRBV6-1, the J call TRBJ2-5, with 11 bases lining up with TRBD1. The CDR3 is 16 residues long. V lost 0 bases and J lost 7; bases outside the gene matches: 7. Looked up from germline, CDR1 is MNHNS and CDR2 is SASEGT. The chain's CDR3 is CASSEAGQGARGTQYF. The CDR3 DNA reads TGTGCCAGCAGTGAAGCAGGACAGGGGGCACGAGGGACCCAGTACTTC.

The chain recombines TRBV11-3 with TRBJ2-7, with 9 bases fitting TRBD1. With V trimmed by 3 bases and J by 4 bases, 7 bases remained unmatched. The CDR3 is 15 amino acids. Germline V CDR1 and CDR2: SGHNT, YENEEA. The CDR3 sequence: CASSLLRDRVYEQYF. CDR3 nucleotide sequence: TGTGCCAGCAGCTTGCTCCGGGACAGGGTATACGAGCAGTACTTC.

This clone is large in the sample. This rearrangement joins TRBV11-3 to TRBJ1-1, with D possibly being TRBD1 (5 bases). Germline CDR1 reads SGHNT; CDR2 reads YENEEA. The CDR3 sequence is 17 residues long. Trimming removed 5 bases from V and 11 bases from J, with 30 bases in between. The CDR3 DNA sequence: TGTGCCAGCAGCCATCCGACCCCCTCCGGGACCCTAAACGAGGCTTTCTTT. Protein: CASSHPTPSGTLNEAFF.

This chain connects TRBV19 to TRBJ1-2, with a weak D call TRBD1 (6 bases). CDR1 LNHDA and CDR2 SQIVND come from the germline V gene (reference sequence). V lost 1 base, J lost 4 bases, and 7 bases lay in between. The CDR3 consists of 13 residues. CDR3 protein: CASSIGTVYGYTF. CDR3 sequence (DNA): TGTGCCAGTAGTATAGGGACAGTCTATGGCTACACCTTC.

This clone is large in the sample. The chain carries TRBV4-1 and TRBJ1-1; D is uncertain. Germline loops: CDR1 MGHRA, CDR2 YSYEKL. The CDR3 covers 16 residues. V dropped 0 bases and J dropped 6 bases, with 17 bases sitting between them. This chain's CDR3 is CASSQEGANGVAEAFF. The CDR3 nucleotides read TGCGCCAGCAGCCAAGAGGGAGCCAACGGAGTCGCTGAAGCTTTCTTT.

This chain joins TRBV19 and TRBJ2-7; 14 bases fit TRBD2. This CDR3 is 15 amino acids long. CDR1 LNHDA and CDR2 SQIVND come from the germline V gene (reference sequence). After removal of 5 bases from V and 6 bases from J, the junction contained 6 bases not matched to a gene. Here the CDR3 DNA reads TGTGCCAGTAGTTTCGGGACTAGCGGGAGCACCGAGCAGTACTTC. Amino acids: CASSFGTSGSTEQYF.

This clone was seen a handful of times. The V call is TRBV11-1, the J call TRBJ2-6, with 8 bases matching TRBD1. Trimming cost V 6 bases and J 0 bases; bases outside gene matches: 4. The CDR3 is 16 residues long. From germline, CDR1 is SGHAT and CDR2 FQDESV (reference sequence). CDR3 sequence (DNA): TGTGCCAGCAGATGGGGGACAGGCTCTGGGGCCAACGTCCTGACTTTC. Translated: CASRWGTGSGANVLTF.